These 19 T cell receptor beta chains came from one sample sequenced in a study of early T cells in non-severe SARS-CoV-2 infection. One entry per CDR3 protein results from TCRdb running MiXCR on the 5' RACE reads. The table shows tens of thousands of distinct CDR3 sequences, with approximately 12% occurring only once. Sequencing input: whole blood. The receptors come from an adult who was a healthcare worker with PCR-confirmed SARS-CoV-2 infection or an uninfected control (not recorded which).

About this clonotype itself: One end of the junction does not line up with germline, which may come from a read error. The V and J genes are TRBV19 and TRBJ1-1; D remains unclear. Germline lookup yields CDR1 LNHDA and CDR2 SQIVND (reference sequence). The length of the CDR3 is 14 residues. The CDR3 loop is CVSKPALYGAEAFF. DNA of the CDR3: TGTGTCAGTAAGCCGGCCCTATACGGTGCTGAAGCTTTCTTT.

This clonotype was observed many times. This sequence joins TRBV2 and TRBJ1-5, with D tentatively TRBD1 (6 bases). CDR3 size: 15 residues. Germline CDR1 is SNHLY and CDR2 is FYNNEI. V shed 5 bases and J shed 8 bases, with 19 bases lying between them. CDR3 bases: TGTGCCAGCAGTTCGGAAGGGATAGGGGGGAAGCCCCAGCATTTT. Its translation: CASSSEGIGGKPQHF.

Note on this clonotype: A read error may explain this, as a much larger clone is one base away. V is TRBV5-4 and J is TRBJ2-3, with D unresolved. The V and J ends lost 0 bases and 0 bases respectively, with 8 bases between them. The CDR3 loop spans 15 amino acids. CDR1 and CDR2 (germline): SGHNT, YYREEE (reference sequence). The chain's CDR3 is CASSLVIGSTDTQYF. CDR3 in DNA: TGTGCCAGCAGCTTGGTAATAGGGAGCACAGATACGCAGTATTTT. Full variable domain (outside the CDR3, taken from reference TRBV5-4 and TRBJ2-3): ETGVTQSPTHLIKTRGQQVTLRCSSQSGHNTVSWYQQALGQGPQFIFQYYREEENGRGNFPPRFSGLQFPNYSSELNVNALELDDSALYLCASSLVIGSTDTQYFGPGTRLTVL.

The gene calls are TRBV7-9 and TRBJ2-1; D might be TRBD2 (6 bases). Between the trimmed V and J ends, which lost 5 bases and 1 base, there was a span of 15 bases. Germline V gene lookup returns CDR1 SEHNR and CDR2 FQNEAQ (reference sequence). This CDR3 has 16 amino acids. The CDR3 nucleotides are TGTGCCAGCAGCGACCAGACTAGAAGGTCCTACAATGAGCAGTTCTTC. Its protein product is CASSDQTRRSYNEQFF.

This clonotype was picked up a small number of times. J is TRBJ2-5 and V is TRBV11-1; D unresolved. CDR1 and CDR2 (germline): SGHAT, FQDESV (reference sequence). The germline V and J ends were trimmed by 5 bases and 1 base, with 11 bases remaining between them. The CDR3 length is 14 residues. The CDR3 protein is CASSLPDRQETQYF. The CDR3 nucleotides are TGTGCCAGCAGCCTGCCGGACCGCCAAGAGACCCAGTACTTC.

This clonotype turned up a few times. This chain links TRBV20-1 with TRBJ1-2, with D possibly matching TRBD1 (5 bases). Trimming stripped 6 bases from V and 4 bases from J, with 18 bases between. Germline CDR1 is DFQATT and CDR2 is SNEGSKA (reference sequence). The CDR3 length is 14 residues. For the CDR3, the DNA is TGCAGTGCCCCCGGCGCGGCGGGGCTCTATGGCTACACCTTC. As protein: CSAPGAAGLYGYTF.

This clonotype was detected many times. The V call is TRBV2, the J call TRBJ2-1; 10 nucleotides match TRBD2. Germline values: CDR1 SNHLY, CDR2 FYNNEI. CDR3 size: 13 residues. V was clipped by 7 bases and J by 5 bases; unmatched bases: 2. In DNA form, the CDR3 reads TGTGCCAGCACCGGACTAGCGGACAATGAGCAGTTCTTC. Amino acids: CASTGLADNEQFF.

This clonotype was observed many times. This chain connects TRBV3-1 to TRBJ2-2, with 9 bases fitting TRBD2. With 7 bases clipped from V and 5 bases from J, the junction kept 8 bases outside the gene matches. Germline CDR1 is LGHDT and CDR2 is YNNKEL (reference sequence). The CDR3 sequence is 15 residues long. The CDR3 loop reads CASMPGLAETGELFF. CDR3 DNA sequence: TGTGCCAGCATGCCGGGACTAGCAGAGACCGGGGAGCTGTTTTTT.

This clonotype was observed many times. The chain links TRBV10-1 to TRBJ2-3; TRBD2 aligns across 10 bases. Germline CDR1 and CDR2: WNHNN and SYGVQD (reference sequence). V was clipped by 4 bases and J by 1 base; unmatched bases: 5. This CDR3 spans 16 amino acids. The CDR3 sequence is CASSGTSGPRTDTQYF. The CDR3 region has the DNA TGCGCCAGCAGTGGGACTAGCGGACCCCGCACAGATACGCAGTATTTT.

The table lists this clonotype with a few counts. This chain connects TRBV11-2 to TRBJ2-6; no reliable D call. The length of the CDR3 is 17 residues. The V end was cut by 2 bases, the J end by 1 base, with 12 bases between. The V gene's germline CDR1 is SGHAT and CDR2 FQNNGV. The CDR3 sequence is CASSLYTWGSGANVLTF. CDR3 nucleotide sequence: TGTGCCAGCAGCTTATACACCTGGGGATCTGGGGCCAACGTCCTGACTTTC.

This clonotype has only a few counts. The chain employs TRBV3-1 and TRBJ2-3; tentative D call: TRBD2 (6 bases). Germline loops: CDR1 LGHDT, CDR2 YNNKEL (reference sequence). The CDR3 runs 14 residues. The V gene lost 4 bases and the J gene lost 6 bases, with 14 bases spanning the gap. In nucleotides, the CDR3 is TGTGCCAGCAGCCCGGGGGTCGGCGCCGATACGCAGTATTTT. Its translation: CASSPGVGADTQYF.

This clonotype has more than one count but fewer than ten. The chain recombines TRBV24-1 with TRBJ2-2; D possibly corresponds to TRBD2 (5 bases). Per the germline V gene, CDR1 is KGHDR and CDR2 is SFDVKD. The length of the CDR3 is 17 residues. The germline V and J ends were trimmed by 3 bases and 5 bases, with 18 bases remaining between them. CDR3 DNA sequence: TGTGCCACCAGTGATCCAAAAATCGGGATGGGGACCGGGGAGCTGTTTTTT. Its translation: CATSDPKIGMGTGELFF.

This clonotype has a count of ten or more. This CDR3 reads CASSMVPPRDEKLFF. The CDR3 DNA is TGTGCCAGTAGTATGGTCCCCCCGAGGGATGAAAAACTGTTTTTT. The gene calls are TRBV19 and TRBJ1-4; no definite D call. CDR1 and CDR2 from the germline V gene are LNHDA and SQIVND (reference sequence). The CDR3 totals 15 residues. V lost 3 bases, J lost 6 bases, and 14 bases lay in between.

The genes are TRBV5-1 and TRBJ2-7; D call uncertain. The CDR3 length is 13 residues. Trimming shortened V by 2 bases and J by 0 bases, and 6 bases separated the two germline ends. The germline CDR1 and CDR2 sequences are SGHRS and YFSETQ. CDR3 coding DNA: TGCGCCAGCAGCTTAACACTCTCCTACGAGCAGTACTTC. Protein sequence: CASSLTLSYEQYF.

There are a few counts of this clonotype. V and J are TRBV13 and TRBJ2-7, with 11 bases fitting TRBD2. The CDR3 covers 13 residues. Losses at the gene ends were 5 bases for V and 6 bases for J; bases not matched to a gene: 3. CDR1 is PRHDT, CDR2 FYEKMQ, per germline (reference sequence). The CDR3 reads CASSPTSGGEQYF. CDR3 nucleotide sequence: TGTGCCAGCAGCCCCACTAGCGGGGGCGAGCAGTACTTC.

This clonotype turned up a few times. The genes are TRBV30 and TRBJ1-3; possible D gene TRBD1, 5 bases. The ends were cut back, 4 bases at V and 1 base at J, with 5 bases in the middle. The CDR3 totals 12 residues. Germline values: CDR1 GTSNPN, CDR2 SVGIG (reference sequence). In DNA, the CDR3 is TGTGCCTGGAAGGGGTCTGGAAACACCATATATTTT. Translation gives CAWKGSGNTIYF.

The CDR3, as DNA: TGTGCCAGCTCACCACCCTGGGACCAAGATACGCAGTATTTT. Translating gives CASSPPWDQDTQYF. The genes are TRBV18 and TRBJ2-3; D is perhaps TRBD1 or TRBD2 (5 bases each). Per germline, CDR1 KGHSH and CDR2 LQKENI. Trimming cost V 0 bases and J 5 bases, with 9 bases left between them. The CDR3 spans 14 residues.

This clonotype has at least ten counts. In DNA form, the CDR3 reads TGTGCCAGCAGTTGGGGCCCCGGACTAGCGGGATACGAGCAGTACTTC. This gives the protein CASSWGPGLAGYEQYF. The chain links TRBV12-3 or TRBV12-4 to TRBJ2-7, with 12 bases matching TRBD2. Unmatched junction bases numbered 8, after V lost 4 bases and J lost 4 bases. This CDR3 has 16 amino acids.

This clonotype was observed many times. J is TRBJ1-6 and V is TRBV7-2; D is unclear. The CDR3 sequence is 14 residues long. V shed 1 base and J shed 5 bases, with 6 bases lying between them. CDR1 and CDR2 from the germline V gene are SGHTA and FQGNSA. The CDR3 region is CASSLVADNSPLHF. CDR3 DNA sequence: TGTGCCAGCAGCTTAGTGGCAGATAATTCACCCCTCCACTTT.